This record covers a single T cell receptor (beta chain). This specimen belongs to a study of identifying expanded T cells in peripheral blood. The repertoire was sequenced with immunoSEQ multiplex PCR; TCRdb's copy has only in-frame clones and lacks some. The sample carries approximately 130,000 clones, less than 90% recorded once. CDR3 length: 16 amino acids. J gave up 3 bases and V 3 bases, and 10 bases lay outside the gene matches. Looked up from germline, CDR1 is MNHEY and CDR2 is SMNVEV (reference sequence). The V gene is TRBV27, the J gene TRBJ2-5; 7 nucleotides match TRBD2. The TCR originated in a person aged 18 to 70 in good health. The sample was blood. The chain's CDR3 is CASSFLPGAGEETQYF. CDR3 nucleotides: TGTGCCAGCAGTTTCCTTCCGGGCGCGGGGGAAGAGACCCAGTACTTC.